The present T cell receptor beta chain was sequenced within a study of blood T cell repertoires in COVID-19. Study details: Acute and convalescent COVID-19 specimens originated in the United States, Italy and Spain.

Authors' data handling: Counts of nucleated cells, estimated from reference gene primer amplification, were obtained. Clones were read by immunoSEQ multiplex PCR, and TCRdb kept only the in-frame ones, dropping some. Clonal size and the V and J genes are those of that table, whereas D and trimming came from the DNA. The sample includes some 180,000 clones, approximately 83% seen only once; the top ten take 11%. There are 15 residues in the CDR3. V shed 3 bases, J shed 2 bases, and the junction held 2 bases outside the gene matches. Germline CDR1 is SGHTA and CDR2 is FQGNSA. This rearrangement joins TRBV7-2 to TRBJ2-1; TRBD2 matches 9 bases. The sequenced sample consisted of peripheral blood. This TCR was sampled from a man in his 70s with active or convalescent COVID-19. This chain's CDR3 is CASSLTSGTYNEQFF. CDR3 sequence (DNA): TGTGCCAGCAGCTTGACTAGCGGTACCTACAATGAGCAGTTCTTC.